The entry below describes one T cell receptor (beta chain). As yet, its antigen is unknown. The data originate from a study of cytomegalovirus exposure and HLA in healthy donors. Turning to the study itself: Clustering assigned 81% of the roughly 420 genotyped donors to the Caucasian-associated ancestry cluster.

Vbeta (60) and Jbeta (13) primers were used in the PCR. TCRdb keeps only in-frame clones here, not all; method: immunoSEQ multiplex PCR. The sample has over 110,000 clones, approximately 78% seen once. CDR3 length: 14 amino acids. The germline V gene has CDR1 SEHNR and CDR2 FQNEAQ (reference sequence). V was pared by 5 bases and J by 7 bases, with 11 bases of the junction left unmatched. Study-wide points: In a later analysis, a missense DCLRE1C variant was linked to TCR beta V- and J-gene trimming.

The chain is built from TRBV7-9 and TRBJ2-7; TRBD1 agrees at 7 bases. The receptor's source is a woman aged 18-29 years in good health and CMV-seropositive. Input material: PBMCs. CDR3 nucleotide sequence: TGTGCCAGCAGCGACCCCGGACAGGCGAGGGAGCAGTACTTC. Its translation is CASSDPGQAREQYF.